Listed below are T cell receptor beta chains from one sample, sequenced in a study of cytomegalovirus exposure and HLA in healthy donors. Clones were sequenced by immunoSEQ multiplex PCR, and TCRdb holds only the in-frame ones, with some missing. In the table there are more than 85,000 clones, approximately 86% of which are singletons. The sample taken for sequencing was PBMCs. Receptors were obtained from a man between 40 and 49 years old in good health and CMV-seronegative. The CDR3 runs from the conserved cysteine through the conserved F or W. D genes are given only for firm matches. Expanded clones are given a class, and other clones once, few, many or no size at all.

TRBV28,.,14,.,TRBJ1-4,CASSPIRSNEKLFF,TGTGCCAGCAGTCCGATTCGGTCTAATGAAAAACTGTTTTTT
TRBV28,.,17,TRBD1,TRBJ2-7,CASSLQPTGKVSREQYF,TGTGCCAGCAGTTTACAACCGACAGGGAAAGTTTCTCGGGAGCAGTACTTC
TRBV28,.,15,.,TRBJ1-5,CASSGTTNSNQPQHF,TGTGCCAGCAGTGGGACAACTAATAGCAATCAGCCCCAGCATTTT
TRBV27,.,14,TRBD2,TRBJ2-1,CASTPRGGRNEQFF,TGTGCCAGCACCCCGCGGGGGGGCAGGAATGAGCAGTTCTTC
TRBV6-5,.,15,.,TRBJ2-7,CASSYGSPLSYEQYF,TGTGCCAGCAGTTACGGGAGCCCCCTCTCCTACGAGCAGTACTTC
TRBV11-1,.,17,TRBD2,TRBJ2-1,CASSAQSLAGRNNEQFF,TGTGCCAGCAGCGCCCAATCTCTAGCGGGGAGAAACAATGAGCAGTTCTTC
TRBV9,.,16,.,TRBJ1-3,CASSVASVVSGNTIYF,TGTGCCAGCAGCGTAGCCTCAGTCGTCTCTGGAAACACCATATATTTT
TRBV9,.,17,.,TRBJ1-3,CASSPEGQRSSGNTIYF,TGTGCCAGCAGCCCCGAAGGACAGCGAAGCTCTGGAAACACCATATATTTT
TRBV5-1,.,13,.,TRBJ1-2,CASSYDSNYGYTF,TGCGCCAGCAGCTACGACTCTAACTATGGCTACACCTTC
TRBV6-6,.,13,TRBD1,TRBJ1-1,CATSRQGDTEAFF,TGTGCCACCTCCAGACAGGGTGACACTGAAGCTTTCTTT
TRBV14,.,15,.,TRBJ2-2,CASSGRTANTGELFF,TGTGCCAGCAGTGGTAGGACAGCGAACACCGGGGAGCTGTTTTTT
TRBV18,.,15,.,TRBJ1-6,CASSPPGGVGSPLHF,TGTGCCAGCTCACCACCGGGAGGGGTAGGTTCACCCCTCCACTTT
TRBV7-3,.,15,TRBD1,TRBJ2-2,CASSSTTGGAGELFF,TGTGCCAGCAGCTCCACGACAGGGGGAGCCGGGGAGCTGTTTTTT
TRBV7-9,once,15,TRBD2,TRBJ2-1,CASRPSGGSYNEQFF,TGTGCCAGCAGACCAAGCGGGGGGTCCTACAATGAGCAGTTCTTC
TRBV6-1,.,13,.,TRBJ2-7,CASRRGGPYEQYF,TGTGCCAGCAGAAGAGGGGGTCCCTACGAGCAGTACTTC
TRBV6-4,.,13,TRBD1,TRBJ2-5,CASSGGGSETQYF,TGTGCCAGCAGTGGAGGGGGCTCAGAGACCCAGTACTTC
TRBV28,.,13,.,TRBJ2-3,CASRPGGTDTQYF,TGTGCCAGCAGACCCGGGGGCACAGATACGCAGTATTTT
TRBV18,.,11,.,TRBJ1-1,CASMANTEAFF,TGTGCCAGCATGGCGAACACTGAAGCTTTCTTT
TRBV6-1,.,13,.,TRBJ1-6,CAISTTGDSPLHF,TGTGCCATTTCAACCACAGGAGACTCACCCCTCCACTTT
TRBV5-1,few,14,.,TRBJ1-1,CASSLDAGGTEAFF,TGCGCCAGCAGCTTGGACGCGGGGGGGACTGAAGCTTTCTTT
TRBV27,.,17,.,TRBJ1-2,CASSLDRFPKGGYGYTF,TGTGCCAGCAGTTTAGACAGGTTCCCCAAAGGAGGCTATGGCTACACCTTC
TRBV27,.,14,.,TRBJ2-5,CASSFSRDAETQYF,TGTGCCAGCAGTTTTTCCAGGGATGCAGAGACCCAGTACTTC
TRBV30,.,14,.,TRBJ1-5,CAWSGGTSGRPQHF,TGTGCCTGGAGTGGCGGGACCTCGGGTAGGCCCCAGCATTTT
TRBV5-1,.,15,.,TRBJ1-5,CASSLTGDSNQPQHF,TGCGCCAGCAGCTTGACGGGAGATAGCAATCAGCCCCAGCATTTT
TRBV28,.,13,.,TRBJ2-2,CASSLSRTGELFF,TGTGCCAGCAGTTTATCCCGCACCGGGGAGCTGTTTTTT
TRBV5-1,.,15,.,TRBJ2-6,CASSLAVSGANVLTF,TGCGCCAGCAGCTTGGCCGTCTCTGGGGCCAACGTCCTGACTTTC
TRBV13,once,16,.,TRBJ2-1,CASSSLLESPTNEQFF,TGTGCCAGCTCCTCACTGCTTGAAAGCCCTACTAATGAGCAGTTCTTC
TRBV6-5,.,14,.,TRBJ2-1,CASSRGTLRNEQFF,TGTGCCAGCAGCCGGGGTACACTTAGGAATGAGCAGTTCTTC
TRBV5-1,.,15,.,TRBJ2-1,CASSLSTTPYNEQFF,TGCGCCAGCAGCTTGTCCACTACTCCCTACAATGAGCAGTTCTTC
TRBV5-1,.,14,.,TRBJ2-7,CASSLEGFAYEQYF,TGCGCCAGCAGCTTGGAGGGGTTTGCCTACGAGCAGTACTTC
TRBV9,.,14,.,TRBJ1-4,CASSGGGAHEKLFF,TGTGCCAGCAGCGGGGGGGGCGCTCATGAAAAACTGTTTTTT
TRBV5-6,once,16,.,TRBJ1-6,CASSYGTEGTGSPLHF,TGTGCCAGCAGCTACGGAACGGAGGGGACGGGTTCACCCCTCCACTTT
TRBV2,.,12,.,TRBJ1-4,CASSLRGEKLFF,TGTGCCAGCAGCCTCCGGGGGGAAAAACTGTTTTTT
TRBV9,.,15,TRBD1,TRBJ1-1,CASSVGDRVKAEAFF,TGTGCCAGCAGCGTAGGTGACAGGGTAAAGGCTGAAGCTTTCTTT
TRBV5-4,.,13,.,TRBJ2-3,CASSSKGADTQYF,TGTGCCAGCAGTTCTAAGGGGGCAGATACGCAGTATTTT
TRBV29-1,.,12,TRBD1,TRBJ2-7,CSVGQGAGEQYF,TGCAGCGTTGGGCAGGGGGCTGGGGAGCAGTACTTC
TRBV6-6,once,13,TRBD1,TRBJ2-7,CASSSRDRDEQYF,TGTGCCAGCAGCTCCCGGGACAGGGACGAGCAGTACTTC
TRBV6-5,.,15,TRBD2,TRBJ2-2,CASSWSGGRTGELFF,TGTGCCAGCAGTTGGAGCGGGGGACGCACCGGGGAGCTGTTTTTT
TRBV6-5,.,14,.,TRBJ1-2,CASAEEQAPYGYTF,TGTGCCAGCGCTGAGGAACAGGCCCCCTATGGCTACACCTTC
TRBV28,.,13,.,TRBJ2-7,CASSPTLGYEQYF,TGTGCCAGCAGTCCGACCCTAGGCTACGAGCAGTACTTC
TRBV28,.,14,.,TRBJ1-1,CASRIQGGSTEAFF,TGTGCCAGCAGGATTCAGGGCGGAAGCACTGAAGCTTTCTTT
TRBV10-3,.,14,TRBD1,TRBJ1-1,CAISGDSVNTEAFF,TGTGCCATCAGTGGGGACAGCGTGAACACTGAAGCTTTCTTT
TRBV27,.,15,.,TRBJ1-4,CASSDGGAIDEKLFF,TGTGCCAGCAGTGATGGGGGGGCGATCGATGAAAAACTGTTTTTT
TRBV7-8,.,15,.,TRBJ2-7,CASSLGAQSSYEQYF,TGTGCCAGCAGCTTAGGCGCGCAAAGCTCCTACGAGCAGTACTTC
TRBV6-5,.,16,TRBD2,TRBJ2-7,CASSYSLTPREDEQYF,TGTGCCAGCAGTTACTCGCTCACTCCTCGGGAGGACGAGCAGTACTTC
TRBV2,.,11,.,TRBJ1-5,CASRLSGPQHF,TGTGCCAGCAGATTATCCGGGCCCCAGCATTTT
TRBV7-8,few,15,TRBD2,TRBJ2-1,CASSTLAGSYNEQFF,TGTGCCAGCAGCACCCTAGCGGGCTCCTACAATGAGCAGTTCTTC
TRBV27,.,19,TRBD2,TRBJ2-3,CASSLSPPTSGGITDTQYF,TGTGCCAGCAGTTTATCCCCCCCGACTAGCGGGGGGATCACAGATACGCAGTATTTT
TRBV6-1,.,13,.,TRBJ1-4,CASSHGFREKLFF,TGTGCCAGCAGTCACGGGTTTAGAGAAAAACTGTTTTTT
TRBV9,.,12,.,TRBJ2-3,CASTRSTDTQYF,TGTGCCAGCACTCGGAGCACAGATACGCAGTATTTT
TRBV28,once,14,TRBD2,TRBJ2-7,CASSYGGASYEQYF,TGTGCCAGCAGCTACGGGGGGGCATCCTACGAGCAGTACTTC
TRBV6-5,.,13,.,TRBJ1-5,CASKQASNQPQHF,TGTGCCAGCAAGCAGGCCAGCAATCAGCCCCAGCATTTT
TRBV30,.,14,TRBD1,TRBJ2-6,CAWSVVRGINVLTF,TGTGCCTGGAGTGTTGTCAGGGGGATCAACGTCCTGACTTTC
TRBV28,.,12,.,TRBJ1-2,CASRPEEFGYTF,TGTGCCAGCAGGCCCGAGGAATTTGGCTACACCTTC
TRBV6-5,.,12,.,TRBJ2-7,CASSQGTYEQYF,TGTGCCAGCAGTCAGGGGACCTACGAGCAGTACTTC
TRBV25-1,.,13,.,TRBJ1-1,CASSGLPAGEAFF,TGTGCCAGCAGCGGCCTGCCGGCGGGTGAAGCTTTCTTT
TRBV5-1,.,14,TRBD1,TRBJ2-7,CASKGAGQGREQYF,TGCGCCAGCAAGGGGGCGGGTCAGGGACGGGAGCAGTACTTC